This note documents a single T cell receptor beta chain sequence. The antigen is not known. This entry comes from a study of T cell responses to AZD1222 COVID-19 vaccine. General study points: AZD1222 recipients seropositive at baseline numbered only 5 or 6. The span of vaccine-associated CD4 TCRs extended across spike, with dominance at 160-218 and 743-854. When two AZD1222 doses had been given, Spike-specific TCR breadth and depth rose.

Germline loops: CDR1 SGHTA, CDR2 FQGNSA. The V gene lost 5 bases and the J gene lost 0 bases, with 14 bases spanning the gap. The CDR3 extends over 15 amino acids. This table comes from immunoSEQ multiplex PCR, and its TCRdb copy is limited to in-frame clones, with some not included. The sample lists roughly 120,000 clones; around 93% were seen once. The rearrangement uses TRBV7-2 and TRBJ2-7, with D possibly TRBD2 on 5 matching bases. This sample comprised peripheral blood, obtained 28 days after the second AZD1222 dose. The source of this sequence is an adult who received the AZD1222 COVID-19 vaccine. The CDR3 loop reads CASSAGLLSSYEQYF. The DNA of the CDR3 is TGTGCCAGCAGCGCCGGACTCTTGAGCTCCTACGAGCAGTACTTC.